The 16 T cell receptor beta chains presented below share a single source sample, sequenced in a study of blood T cell repertoires in COVID-19 (dated by TCRdb to 2018 to 2020). Libraries came from the immunoSEQ multiplex PCR assay. TCRdb obtained this table from immuneACCESS and retained in-frame rearrangements with V and J assigned. These tables miss some clones; where compared with another copy, unresolved V genes account for less than half of the shortfall, and the remainder is unexplained. The sample table holds around 150,000 clones, of which about 92% were seen once. The ten largest clones add up to about 4.8% of the sample. Sequencing was done on a sample of peripheral blood. The source is a man aged 30 to 39 with COVID-19, enrolled during active disease.

This rearrangement joins TRBV9 to TRBJ2-1, with D possibly TRBD2 on 6 matching bases. CDR1 is SGDLS, CDR2 YYNGEE, per germline. CDR3 length: 16 residues. V was pared by 4 bases and J by 0 bases, with 14 bases between. CDR3 region: CASSFSGRSSYNEQFF. The CDR3, as DNA: TGTGCCAGCAGCTTTAGCGGTAGGAGCTCCTACAATGAGCAGTTCTTC. The full variable domain, its missing parts supplied by reference TRBV9 and TRBJ2-1, is DSGVTQTPKHLITATGQRVTLRCSPRSGDLSVYWYQQSLDQGLQFLIQYYNGEERAKGNILERFSAQQFPDLHSELNLSSLELGDSALYFCASSFSGRSSYNEQFFGPGTRLTVL.

The chain employs TRBV5-1 and TRBJ1-1; 7 nucleotides match TRBD1. Trimming removed 3 bases from V and 1 base from J; junction bases left unmatched: 6. Germline V gene sequence: CDR1 SGHRS, CDR2 YFSETQ. CDR3 size: 15 residues. CDR3: CASSSSQGRNTEAFF. In DNA, the CDR3 is TGCGCCAGCAGCTCCTCACAGGGGAGGAACACTGAAGCTTTCTTT. The whole variable domain, remainder taken from reference TRBV5-1 and TRBJ1-1, is KAGVTQTPRYLIKTRGQQVTLSCSPISGHRSVSWYQQTPGQGLQFLFEYFSETQRNKGNFPGRFSGRQFSNSRSEMNVSTLELGDSALYLCASSSSQGRNTEAFFGQGTRLTVV.

The J gene is TRBJ2-2, the V gene TRBV2; 7 nucleotides line up with TRBD2. V gave up 2 bases and J gave up 1 base; unmatched junction bases: 4. The germline V gene has CDR1 SNHLY and CDR2 FYNNEI. The CDR3 loop spans 16 amino acids. The CDR3 protein is CASSELAGVNTGELFF. The CDR3 DNA reads TGTGCCAGCAGTGAACTGGCGGGAGTGAACACCGGGGAGCTGTTTTTT.

This chain links TRBV11-3 with TRBJ1-3; no reliable D call. The V end lost 8 bases, the J end lost 0 bases, and 11 bases lay between the germline ends. The CDR3 consists of 14 residues. CDR1 and CDR2 from the germline V gene are SGHNT and YENEEA. The CDR3, as DNA: TGTGCCAGCGTCACTTTTCTCTCTGGAAACACCATATATTTT. Amino acids: CASVTFLSGNTIYF.

The count of this clone is one. The rearrangement links TRBV3-1 (or the pseudogene TRBV3-2) to TRBJ1-3; D is ambiguous. V shed 1 base and J shed 0 bases, with 19 bases lying between them. CDR1 is LGHDT, CDR2 YNNKEL, per germline (reference sequence). This CDR3 region has 19 residues. In DNA form, the CDR3 reads TGTGCCAGCAGCCAAGTTCTCGGGGAGAAGGGCCTCTCTGGAAACACCATATATTTT. Protein sequence: CASSQVLGEKGLSGNTIYF.

In this sample, this clone turned up once. This sequence joins TRBV19 and TRBJ2-5; D is unclear. Per germline, CDR1 LNHDA and CDR2 SQIVND (reference sequence). Trimming cost V 3 bases and J 1 base, with 6 bases left between them. CDR3 length equals 13 residues. The CDR3 coding sequence is TGTGCCAGTAGTATGGCAGTCCAAGAGACCCAGTACTTC. It translates to CASSMAVQETQYF.

For the CDR3, the DNA is TGCGCCAGCAGCCCCTACGGAGAGGAGCACTCTGGAAACACCATATATTTT. As protein: CASSPYGEEHSGNTIYF. J is TRBJ1-3 and V is TRBV4-3; no reliable D call. V was pared by 4 bases and J by 0 bases, with 16 bases between. The germline V gene encodes CDR1 LGHNA and CDR2 YSLEER. The CDR3 is made up of 17 amino acids.

The chain is built from TRBV6-5 and TRBJ2-7; 9 positions match TRBD1. CDR3 length: 14 residues. The germline gives CDR1 MNHEY, CDR2 SVGAGI. Germline trimming cut 2 bases from V and 5 bases from J; bases unmatched to any gene: 4. The CDR3: CASSYRDRVNEQYF. CDR3 DNA: TGTGCCAGCAGTTACCGGGACAGGGTGAACGAGCAGTACTTC.

This chain joins TRBV10-3 and TRBJ1-6; possible D gene TRBD1, 6 bases. The CDR3 totals 13 residues. Germline CDR1 is ENHRY and CDR2 is SYGVKD. V was pared by 10 bases and J by 9 bases, with 16 bases between. In DNA, the CDR3 is TGTGCCACCGGGACACCAGATAGTTCACCCCTCCACTTT. Protein product: CATGTPDSSPLHF.

The V gene is TRBV6-5, the J gene TRBJ2-7; D gene uncertain. The V gene's germline CDR1 is MNHEY and CDR2 SVGAGI. The CDR3 is made up of 16 amino acids. The V end was cut by 0 bases, the J end by 3 bases, with 15 bases between. The CDR3 protein is CASSYSSFARIYEQYF. In nucleotides, the CDR3 is TGTGCCAGCAGTTACTCGAGCTTCGCCAGGATCTACGAGCAGTACTTC.

The chain recombines TRBV11-2 with TRBJ2-3; D remains unclear. Germline V CDR1 and CDR2: SGHAT, FQNNGV. The CDR3 sequence is 14 residues long. V lost 3 bases, J lost 4 bases, and 11 bases lay in between. The CDR3 is CASSFIFGADTQYF. CDR3 sequence (DNA): TGTGCCAGCAGCTTCATCTTCGGTGCAGATACGCAGTATTTT.

CDR3 in DNA: TGTGCCAGCAGTCCTAGCGGGAGGGCTGAAGAGACCCAGTACTTC. This gives the protein CASSPSGRAEETQYF. The chain employs TRBV28 and TRBJ2-5; TRBD2 aligns across 12 bases. Germline V gives CDR1 MDHEN, CDR2 SYDVKM. Trimming cost V 5 bases and J 3 bases; bases outside gene matches: 4. The CDR3 is 15 amino acids.

The chain carries TRBV30 and TRBJ2-7; TRBD2 aligns across 10 bases. The CDR3 loop spans 13 amino acids. Germline loops: CDR1 GTSNPN, CDR2 SVGIG (reference sequence). V shed 4 bases and J 4 bases; nucleotides not matched to a gene: 4. CDR3 sequence (DNA): TGTGCCTGGACTCCTAGCGGGAGATACGAGCAGTACTTC. The encoded protein is CAWTPSGRYEQYF.

The chain employs TRBV18 and TRBJ1-5; unclear D gene. Germline loops: CDR1 KGHSH, CDR2 LQKENI. V lost 2 bases to trimming and J lost 1 base, with 9 bases between them. This CDR3 is built from 15 residues. The chain's CDR3 is CASSPASGSNQPQHF. The CDR3 DNA is TGTGCCAGCTCACCAGCGTCCGGGAGCAATCAGCCCCAGCATTTT.

The rearrangement uses TRBV24-1 and TRBJ2-1, with D tentatively TRBD1 (5 bases). The CDR3 runs to 17 residues. V was trimmed by 2 bases and J by 0 bases, leaving 13 bases between them. Germline CDR1 is KGHDR and CDR2 is SFDVKD. The CDR3 nucleotides are TGTGCCACCAGTGATTACTCTGGACATCCCTCCTACAATGAGCAGTTCTTC. As protein: CATSDYSGHPSYNEQFF.

The chain recombines TRBV19 with TRBJ1-3, with 7 bases that match TRBD1. In germline, CDR1 is LNHDA, CDR2 SQIVND (reference sequence). J was trimmed by 4 bases and V by 6 bases; bases with no gene match: 6. The CDR3 is made up of 14 amino acids. This CDR3 is CASRYRGGGNTIYF. The CDR3, as DNA: TGTGCCAGTAGATACAGGGGCGGCGGAAACACCATATATTTT.